A selection of T cell receptor beta chains follows, all from one sample in a study of blood T cells in healthy people across ages. One entry per CDR3 protein, called by TCRdb with MiXCR from the 5' RACE reads. The sample lists some 1.4 million distinct CDR3 sequences; approximately 40% were seen once. Sequenced: blood. Source of these receptors: a woman aged 18 to 35 in good health. Each CDR3 is given with its conserved first and last residue. D genes are given only for firm matches. Clone size is shown for a subset of rows, as once, few, many or a class of expanded clone.

CDR3: CASSRGWGYGYTF; DNA: TGTGCCAGCAGTCGCGGGTGGGGTTATGGCTACACCTTC; V: TRBV2; size: few; J: TRBJ1-2; D: NA
CDR3: CASTNGGLEQYF; DNA: TGTGCCAGCACCAATGGAGGGCTCGAGCAGTACTTC; V: TRBV6-2/TRBV6-3; size: NA; J: TRBJ2-7; D: NA
CDR3: CASRHNMGSYNEQFF; DNA: TGTGCCAGCAGACATAACATGGGCTCCTACAATGAGCAGTTCTTC; V: TRBV12-3/TRBV12-4; size: NA; J: TRBJ2-1; D: NA
CDR3: CASSVASGTGSYNEQFF; DNA: TGTGCCAGCAGCGTAGCCTCCGGGACAGGGTCCTACAATGAGCAGTTCTTC; V: TRBV9; size: few; J: TRBJ2-1; D: TRBD1
CDR3: CASSLALALSNEQFF; DNA: TGTGCCAGCAGCTTAGCGTTAGCTTTATCAAATGAGCAGTTCTTC; V: TRBV7-6; size: few; J: TRBJ2-1; D: NA
CDR3: CASSQDLPGDGYEQYF; DNA: TGTGCCAGCAGCCAAGATCTTCCTGGGGATGGCTACGAGCAGTACTTC; V: TRBV4-2; size: few; J: TRBJ2-7; D: NA
CDR3: CASTRGSETQYF; DNA: TGTGCCAGCACCAGGGGCTCGGAGACCCAGTACTTC; V: TRBV2; size: NA; J: TRBJ2-5; D: NA
CDR3: CASSYGGGGYEQFF; DNA: TGCGCCAGCAGCTATGGAGGGGGAGGCTACGAGCAGTTCTTC; V: TRBV5-1; size: NA; J: TRBJ2-1; D: NA
CDR3: CASNQRGYTGELFF; DNA: TGTGCCAGCAATCAACGGGGATACACCGGGGAGCTGTTTTTT; V: TRBV27; size: few; J: TRBJ2-2; D: NA
CDR3: CASSFRTGGTSYNEQYF; DNA: TGCGCCAGCAGCTTCAGGACAGGGGGAACGTCCTACAATGAGCAGTACTTC; V: TRBV5-1; size: NA; J: TRBJ2-7; D: TRBD1
CDR3: CASRAPGTSPYEQYF; DNA: TGTGCCAGCAGGGCTCCCGGGACTAGCCCCTACGAGCAGTACTTC; V: TRBV2; size: NA; J: TRBJ2-7; D: TRBD2
CDR3: CASSVRRGQPQHF; DNA: TGTGCCAGCAGTGTACGCAGGGGTCAGCCCCAGCATTTT; V: TRBV27; size: NA; J: TRBJ1-5; D: NA
CDR3: CASSDTRTVYGYTF; DNA: TGTGCCAGCAGCGACACGCGGACAGTCTATGGCTACACCTTC; V: TRBV2; size: NA; J: TRBJ1-2; D: NA
CDR3: CATKGDGSTDTQYF; DNA: TGTGCCACGAAGGGGGACGGAAGCACAGATACGCAGTATTTT; V: TRBV10-3; size: NA; J: TRBJ2-3; D: NA
CDR3: CATWGAEAFF; DNA: TGTGCTACTTGGGGGGCTGAAGCTTTCTTT; V: TRBV28; size: NA; J: TRBJ1-1; D: NA
CDR3: CAISTTGTSGGEQFF; DNA: TGTGCCATCAGCACTACCGGGACTAGCGGCGGCGAGCAGTTCTTC; V: TRBV10-3; size: few; J: TRBJ2-1; D: TRBD2
CDR3: CASSLRGVRTEAFF; DNA: TGTGCCAGCAGTTTAAGGGGTGTACGCACTGAAGCTTTCTTT; V: TRBV27; size: NA; J: TRBJ1-1; D: NA
CDR3: CASSRNLYNEQFF; DNA: TGTGCCAGCAGCCGAAACCTTTACAATGAGCAGTTCTTC; V: TRBV9; size: few; J: TRBJ2-1; D: NA
CDR3: CASSSGPRNYGYTF; DNA: TGTGCCAGCAGTTCTGGGCCCCGGAACTATGGCTACACCTTC; V: TRBV6-5; size: NA; J: TRBJ1-2; D: NA
CDR3: CATSSQGSGSYNEQFF; DNA: TGTGCCACCAGCAGTCAGGGGAGTGGCTCCTACAATGAGCAGTTCTTC; V: TRBV15; size: few; J: TRBJ2-1; D: NA
CDR3: CASSGSLIYEQYF; DNA: TGTGCCAGCAGCGGGAGCCTTATCTACGAGCAGTACTTC; V: TRBV7-2; size: few; J: TRBJ2-7; D: NA
CDR3: CASSPLATDGSSYNEQFF; DNA: TGTGCCAGCAGTCCACTAGCGACAGATGGGAGTTCCTACAATGAGCAGTTCTTC; V: TRBV6-2/TRBV6-3; size: few; J: TRBJ2-1; D: TRBD2
CDR3: CASSPISGSHSYNEQFF; DNA: TGTGCCAGCAGCCCAATTAGCGGGAGTCACTCCTACAATGAGCAGTTCTTC; V: TRBV5-5; size: NA; J: TRBJ2-1; D: TRBD2
CDR3: CSAGDSNQPQHF; DNA: TGCAGTGCCGGGGACAGTAATCAGCCCCAGCATTTT; V: TRBV20-1; size: few; J: TRBJ1-5; D: TRBD1
CDR3: CASSLAWVQETQYF; DNA: TGTGCCAGCAGCTTGGCTTGGGTGCAAGAGACCCAGTACTTC; V: TRBV5-6; size: NA; J: TRBJ2-5; D: NA
CDR3: CASSHGRLSDTQYF; DNA: TGTGCCAGCAGCCACGGCCGGCTGTCAGATACGCAGTATTTT; V: TRBV4-2; size: few; J: TRBJ2-3; D: NA
CDR3: CASSLAGGITGSYNEQFF; DNA: TGTGCCAGCAGCTTAGCGGGGGGGATCACAGGGTCCTACAATGAGCAGTTCTTC; V: TRBV7-2; size: many; J: TRBJ2-1; D: NA
CDR3: CASSLLKEVYQPQHF; DNA: TGTGCCAGCAGTCTGCTTAAGGAAGTTTATCAGCCCCAGCATTTT; V: TRBV6-2/TRBV6-3; size: NA; J: TRBJ1-5; D: NA
CDR3: CASSRRAGTGVYEQYF; DNA: TGCGCCAGCAGCCGTCGGGCGGGGACAGGGGTCTACGAGCAGTACTTC; V: TRBV4-1; size: NA; J: TRBJ2-7; D: TRBD1
CDR3: CASSYPLPDIRGETQYF; DNA: TGTGCCAGCAGCTATCCCCTCCCGGACATCCGTGGAGAGACCCAGTACTTC; V: TRBV28; size: NA; J: TRBJ2-5; D: NA
CDR3: CSATTGGPSGANVLTF; DNA: TGCAGTGCTACGACGGGAGGGCCGTCAGGGGCCAACGTCCTGACTTTC; V: TRBV20-1; size: NA; J: TRBJ2-6; D: TRBD2
CDR3: CSARDQTGSSYNEQFF; DNA: TGCAGTGCTAGAGATCAGACAGGGAGCTCCTACAATGAGCAGTTCTTC; V: TRBV20-1; size: NA; J: TRBJ2-1; D: TRBD1
CDR3: CASSLAYVTDTQYF; DNA: TGCGCCAGCAGCTTGGCATACGTCACAGATACGCAGTATTTT; V: TRBV5-1; size: NA; J: TRBJ2-3; D: NA
CDR3: CASSLAGALYNEQYF; DNA: TGTGCCAGCAGTCTAGCGGGAGCTTTGTACAATGAGCAGTACTTC; V: TRBV12-3/TRBV12-4; size: NA; J: TRBJ2-5; D: TRBD2
CDR3: CASGLVQGGHSNYGYTF; DNA: TGTGCTAGTGGTTTGGTACAGGGCGGACACTCTAACTATGGCTACACCTTC; V: TRBV12-5; size: NA; J: TRBJ1-2; D: NA
CDR3: CASNTGTIEKLFF; DNA: TGTGCCAGCAACACCGGGACAATTGAAAAACTGTTTTTT; V: TRBV12-3/TRBV12-4; size: NA; J: TRBJ1-4; D: NA
CDR3: CSASTLAGVPQYF; DNA: TGCAGTGCCTCGACACTAGCGGGAGTGCCGCAGTATTTT; V: TRBV20-1; size: NA; J: TRBJ2-3; D: TRBD2
CDR3: CASSFNLGDPGGNGYTF; DNA: TGTGCCAGCAGCTTCAACCTCGGGGACCCGGGAGGGAATGGCTACACCTTC; V: TRBV7-9; size: few; J: TRBJ1-2; D: NA